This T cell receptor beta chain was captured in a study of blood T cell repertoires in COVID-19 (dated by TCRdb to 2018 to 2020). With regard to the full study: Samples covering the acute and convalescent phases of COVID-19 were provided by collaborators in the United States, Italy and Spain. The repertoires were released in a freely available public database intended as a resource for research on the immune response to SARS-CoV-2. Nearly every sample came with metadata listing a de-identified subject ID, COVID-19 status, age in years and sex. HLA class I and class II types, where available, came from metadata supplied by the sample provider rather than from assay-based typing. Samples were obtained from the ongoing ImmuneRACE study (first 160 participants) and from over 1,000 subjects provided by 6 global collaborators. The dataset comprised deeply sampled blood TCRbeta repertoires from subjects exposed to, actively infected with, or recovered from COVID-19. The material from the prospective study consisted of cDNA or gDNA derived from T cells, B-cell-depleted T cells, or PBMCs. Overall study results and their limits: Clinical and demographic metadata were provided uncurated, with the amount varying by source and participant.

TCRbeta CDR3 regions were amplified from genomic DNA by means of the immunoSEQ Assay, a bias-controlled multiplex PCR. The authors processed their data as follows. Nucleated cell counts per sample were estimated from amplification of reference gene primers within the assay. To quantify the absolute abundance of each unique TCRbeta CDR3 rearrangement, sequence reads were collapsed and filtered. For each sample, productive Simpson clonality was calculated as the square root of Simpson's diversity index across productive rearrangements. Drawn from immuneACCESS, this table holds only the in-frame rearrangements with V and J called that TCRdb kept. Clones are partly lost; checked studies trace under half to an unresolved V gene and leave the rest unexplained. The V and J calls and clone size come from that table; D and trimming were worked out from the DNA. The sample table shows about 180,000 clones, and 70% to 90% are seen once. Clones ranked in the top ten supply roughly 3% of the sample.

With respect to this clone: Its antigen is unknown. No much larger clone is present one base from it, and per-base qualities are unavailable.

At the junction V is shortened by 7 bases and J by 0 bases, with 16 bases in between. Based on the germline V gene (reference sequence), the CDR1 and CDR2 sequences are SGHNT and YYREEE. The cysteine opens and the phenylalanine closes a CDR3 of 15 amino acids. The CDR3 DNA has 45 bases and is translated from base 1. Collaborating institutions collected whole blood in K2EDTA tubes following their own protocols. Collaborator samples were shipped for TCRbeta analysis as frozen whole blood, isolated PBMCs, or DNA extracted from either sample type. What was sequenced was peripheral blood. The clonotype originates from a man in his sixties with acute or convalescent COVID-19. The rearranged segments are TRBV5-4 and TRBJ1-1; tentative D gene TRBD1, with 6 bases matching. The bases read TGTGCCAGCGCCGGACAGAGTAACATGAACACTGAAGCTTTCTTT. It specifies CASAGQSNMNTEAFF.